Listed below are T cell receptor beta chains from one sample, sequenced in a study of T cell responses to AZD1222 COVID-19 vaccine. Using immunoSEQ multiplex PCR, the repertoire was profiled, and TCRdb retains in-frame clones only, with some absent. This table holds 100,000 to 150,000 clones, around 85% found once. Source: peripheral blood, taken 28 days after the second AZD1222 dose. The receptors were gathered from an adult who received the AZD1222 COVID-19 vaccine. CDR3s leave out the opening cysteine and the closing phenylalanine or tryptophan.

>TRBV5-1|TRBJ2-7
ASRDPVGQLSYEQY
>TRBV5-5|TRBJ2-7
ASSSWASYEQY
>TRBV6-5|TRBJ1-1
ASRENTEAF
>TRBV24-1|TRBJ2-2
ATSGAVGELF
>TRBV6-2/TRBV6-3|TRBJ1-2
ASSLQGDYGYT
>TRBV18|TRBJ1-2
ASSPPGQGNYGYT
>TRBV19|TRBJ1-5
ASSIDRWSNQPQH
>TRBV29-1|TRBJ2-1
SVERDTKEVGEQF
>TRBV10-3|TRBJ2-3
AISELGTTDTQY
>TRBV28|TRBJ1-4
ASRGGASGSEKLF
>TRBV19|TRBJ2-7
ASTHTGLAGAEGEQY
>TRBV14|TRBJ1-6
ASSQEGASSYNSPLH
>TRBV7-2|TRBJ2-5
ASSHSGGLGETQY
>TRBV4-3|TRBJ1-3
ASSQGGVPLLDTIY
>TRBV4-3|TRBJ2-7
ASSYDRGAGYLSYEQY
>TRBV12-5|TRBJ2-7
ASGLRQSVSYEQY
>TRBV19|TRBJ1-2
ASSPGNYGYT
>TRBV6-6|TRBJ1-6
ASSLGQYNSPLH
>TRBV28|TRBJ1-4
ASSWAEKLF
>TRBV11-2|TRBJ2-7
ASSFPWVTSEQY
>TRBV6-5|TRBJ2-2
ASSPTGATGELF
>TRBV5-4|TRBJ2-1
ASSPRTGVEQF
>TRBV6-5|TRBJ1-1
ASSTQGGDTEAF
>TRBV6-6|TRBJ1-2
ASSPSGRTVYGYT
>TRBV2|TRBJ1-5
ASTGGRVNQPQH
>TRBV19|TRBJ1-5
ASSIRSQGANQPQH
>TRBV18|TRBJ2-2
ASSSWDRGLVPNTGELF
>TRBV4-3|TRBJ1-3
ASSQDLGTENTIY
>TRBV11-2|TRBJ2-7
ASSLDRGIGEQY
>TRBV6-5|TRBJ2-1
AMQSNRDTYNEQF
>TRBV12-3/TRBV12-4|TRBJ1-1
ASSFMGNTEAF
>TRBV7-2|TRBJ2-1
ASSFGGSTKGEQF
>TRBV5-1|TRBJ2-7
ASSLEGQGLHEQY
>TRBV5-8|TRBJ1-2
ASSFRRGLNYGYT
>TRBV15|TRBJ2-3
ATSREVAGVGNTQY
>TRBV19|TRBJ1-5
ASSFKRDISNQPQH
>TRBV9|TRBJ2-2
ASSGQPNTGELF
>TRBV30|TRBJ1-2
AWSDPPSNYGYT
>TRBV7-2|TRBJ1-2
ASSLVRGASGGYT
>TRBV7-2|TRBJ1-4
ASSPGPGEKLF
>TRBV6-5|TRBJ2-1
ASSYIKGNEQF
>TRBV2|TRBJ2-1
ASRRDRGGYNEQF
>TRBV19|TRBJ2-1
ASSIGAAGGPWDEQF
>TRBV10-3|TRBJ1-1
AISESTVGTGGTEAF
>TRBV27|TRBJ2-2
ASTMLRGANTGELF
>TRBV7-2|TRBJ2-3
ASSLTLSGGIADTQY
>TRBV29-1|TRBJ1-4
SVITGTGLQKLF
>TRBV5-6|TRBJ1-5
ASSYRAFGTGGQPQH
>TRBV6-5|TRBJ2-7
ASSYTAGGSYEQY
>TRBV5-1|TRBJ1-1
ASSGGGRSGTEAF
>TRBV15|TRBJ2-7
ATSRDPGRYEQY
>TRBV11-3|TRBJ2-1
ASSQLGGGDSYNEQF
>TRBV18|TRBJ2-4
ASSPPLAGGRDIQY
>TRBV5-1|TRBJ2-3
ASGASSTDTQY
>TRBV4-1|TRBJ1-1
ASSQESFLNTEAF
>TRBV15|TRBJ2-1
ATSRDRSFEQF
>TRBV7-9|TRBJ2-5
ASSPPQGRETQY